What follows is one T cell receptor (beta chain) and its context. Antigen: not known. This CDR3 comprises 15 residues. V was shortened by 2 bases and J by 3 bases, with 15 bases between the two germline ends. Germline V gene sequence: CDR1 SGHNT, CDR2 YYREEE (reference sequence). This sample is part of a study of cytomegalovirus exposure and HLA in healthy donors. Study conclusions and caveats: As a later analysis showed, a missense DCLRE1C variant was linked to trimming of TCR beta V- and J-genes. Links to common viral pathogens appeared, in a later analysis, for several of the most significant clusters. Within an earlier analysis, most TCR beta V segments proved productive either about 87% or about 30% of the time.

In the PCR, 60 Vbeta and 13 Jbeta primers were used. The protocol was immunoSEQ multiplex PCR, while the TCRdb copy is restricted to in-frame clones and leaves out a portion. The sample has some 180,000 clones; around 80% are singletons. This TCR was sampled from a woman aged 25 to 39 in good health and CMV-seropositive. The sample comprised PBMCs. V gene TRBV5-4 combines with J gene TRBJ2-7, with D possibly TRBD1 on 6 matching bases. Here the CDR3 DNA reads TGTGCCAGCAGCTTACCAGGGGCCTCCTACTACGAGCAGTACTTC. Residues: CASSLPGASYYEQYF.